These 27 T cell receptor beta chains were all obtained from the same sample, sequenced in a study of T cell responses to AZD1222 COVID-19 vaccine. The table came from immunoSEQ multiplex PCR; TCRdb's copy has only in-frame clones and leaves some out. The repertoire includes 150,000 to 250,000 clones, approximately 95% of them detected once, and less than 1.2% sits in the top ten. Sequencing used peripheral blood, obtained 28 days after the second AZD1222 dose. These receptors originate from an adult who received the AZD1222 COVID-19 vaccine.

The rearrangement joins TRBV14 to TRBJ2-3; D is undetermined. CDR1 SGHDN and CDR2 FVKESK come from the germline V gene. The germline V and J ends were trimmed by 4 bases and 7 bases, with 9 bases remaining between them. This CDR3 comprises 12 residues. CDR3 loop: CASSRALNTQYF. The CDR3 DNA is TGTGCCAGCAGCCGAGCCCTGAATACGCAGTATTTT.

This chain uses TRBV9 with TRBJ2-3, with D perhaps assigned TRBD1 or TRBD2 (6 bases each). V lost 6 bases, J lost 8 bases, and 13 bases lay in between. The CDR3 is 12 amino acids. Per the germline V gene, CDR1 is SGDLS and CDR2 is YYNGEE. CDR3 sequence (DNA): TGTGCCAGCACCGGAGGGGGAGGTACGCAGTATTTT. It is translated as CASTGGGGTQYF.

This chain uses TRBV25-1 with TRBJ1-5; D uncertain. Trimming took 3 bases from V and 5 from J, leaving 14 bases between them. The CDR3 extends over 15 amino acids. Germline V gene sequence: CDR1 MGHDK, CDR2 SYGVNS. CDR3 residues: CASSDSTAYHQPQHF. DNA of the CDR3: TGTGCCAGCAGTGATTCAACAGCCTATCATCAGCCCCAGCATTTT.

The chain has TRBV27 and TRBJ1-4; the D is unclear. The V end lost 2 bases, the J end lost 5 bases, and 6 bases lay between the germline ends. Germline values: CDR1 MNHEY, CDR2 SMNVEV (reference sequence). CDR3 length: 13 residues. CDR3 DNA: TGTGCCAGCAGTTTAAAGCGAAATGAAAAACTGTTTTTT. Protein product: CASSLKRNEKLFF.

CDR3 sequence: CASSLMKGTSGNTIYF. The CDR3 coding sequence is TGTGCCAGCAGCTTGATGAAGGGTACCTCTGGAAACACCATATATTTT. V usage is TRBV5-4 and J usage is TRBJ1-3; D remains ambiguous. V lost 1 base to trimming and J lost 0 bases, with 11 bases between them. Germline CDR1 reads SGHNT; CDR2 reads YYREEE (reference sequence). The CDR3 runs 16 residues.

This clone appeared once. Other DNA sequences in this sample translate to the same CDR3. CDR3: CASSYSGQGGYGYTF. CDR3 coding DNA: TGTGCCAGCAGTTACTCGGGACAGGGGGGCTATGGCTACACCTTC. This chain joins TRBV6-5 and TRBJ1-2; 11 nucleotides line up with TRBD1. The ends lost 0 bases at V and 4 bases at J; junction bases unmatched: 1. CDR3 size: 15 residues. Germline V gene sequence: CDR1 MNHEY, CDR2 SVGAGI.

The rearrangement links TRBV11-2 to TRBJ2-1; 14 bases are shared with TRBD2. This CDR3 has 15 residues. Germline CDR1 and CDR2: SGHAT and FQNNGV. J lost 7 bases, V lost 1 base, and 0 bases had no gene match. CDR3 sequence: CASSLGTSGGNEQFF. DNA for the CDR3: TGTGCCAGCAGCTTAGGGACTAGCGGGGGGAATGAGCAGTTCTTC.

The chain recombines TRBV3-1 (or the pseudogene TRBV3-2) with TRBJ1-4; D ambiguous. V was clipped by 8 bases and J by 4 bases, with 5 bases between them. The CDR3 loop spans 11 amino acids. CDR1 is LGHDT and CDR2 is YNNKEL in the germline V gene (reference sequence). Written as DNA, the CDR3 is TGTGCCAGCGAGGTTAATGAAAAACTGTTTTTT. It translates to CASEVNEKLFF.

The rearrangement joins TRBV14 to TRBJ2-3, with 8 positions matching TRBD2. J gave up 4 bases and V 4 bases, and 10 bases lay outside the gene matches. CDR1 and CDR2 from the germline V gene are SGHDN and FVKESK. There are 16 residues in the CDR3. The CDR3 DNA sequence: TGTGCCAGCAGCCGACTCGGGACTAGTGATGCAGATACGCAGTATTTT. Translation: CASSRLGTSDADTQYF.

This clone was detected only a few times. The chain employs TRBV7-9 and TRBJ1-1, with D hard to call. The CDR3 sequence is 15 residues long. Germline values: CDR1 SEHNR, CDR2 FQNEAQ (reference sequence). Trimming cost V 2 bases and J 0 bases, with 10 bases left between them. CDR3 in amino acids: CASSLRRGLNTEAFF. The CDR3 coding sequence is TGTGCCAGCAGCTTACGTCGAGGCTTGAACACTGAAGCTTTCTTT.

CDR3 residues: CASSLGVSLSYEQYF. The DNA for the CDR3 is TGTGCCAGCAGCTTAGGTGTCAGTTTGAGCTACGAGCAGTACTTC. The J gene is TRBJ2-7, the V gene TRBV7-2, with D hard to call. Looked up from germline, CDR1 is SGHTA and CDR2 is FQGNSA. The length of the CDR3 is 15 residues. V lost 1 base and J 3 bases, leaving 13 bases between the germline ends.

This rearrangement joins TRBV2 to TRBJ1-6, with a tentative D call TRBD1 (6 bases). CDR1 is SNHLY and CDR2 is FYNNEI in the germline V gene. The CDR3 has 18 amino acids. V was trimmed by 3 bases and J by 5 bases, leaving 20 bases between them. CDR3 nucleotide sequence: TGTGCCAGCAGTGATTTGATTTGGGACAAAAAACATAATTCACCCCTCCACTTT. Amino acids: CASSDLIWDKKHNSPLHF.

The V gene is TRBV5-6, the J gene TRBJ2-2; D possibly matches TRBD1 or TRBD2 (5 bases each). This CDR3 region has 19 residues. Germline V gene sequence: CDR1 SGHDT, CDR2 YYEEEE. Trimming shortened V by 4 bases and J by 3 bases, and 25 bases separated the two germline ends. CDR3 sequence reads: CASSPEGPSLTRDTGELFF. The CDR3 region has the DNA TGTGCCAGCAGCCCCGAGGGGCCCTCGCTGACGAGGGACACCGGGGAGCTGTTTTTT.

This rearrangement joins TRBV28 to TRBJ2-7; D gene uncertain. Deletions cut 6 bases from V and 2 bases from J, with 5 bases between. Germline V lookup: CDR1 MDHEN, CDR2 SYDVKM. The CDR3 is 11 amino acids. CDR3 bases: TGTGCCAGCAGATCGACCTACGAGCAGTACTTC. It encodes CASRSTYEQYF.

The chain has TRBV28 and TRBJ1-6, with 9 bases that match TRBD1. The CDR3 covers 15 residues. V dropped 5 bases and J dropped 8; count of bases not matched to a gene: 7. CDR1 is MDHEN and CDR2 is SYDVKM in the germline V gene. CDR3 coding DNA: TGTGCCAGCAGTACCCCGGGACAGGGCTATTCACCCCTCCACTTT. Its translation: CASSTPGQGYSPLHF.

This chain joins TRBV6-5 and TRBJ1-1; D remains unclear. The CDR3 contains 13 residues. Germline V gives CDR1 MNHEY, CDR2 SVGAGI. With 6 bases removed from V and 0 bases from J, the gap between germline ends came to 8 bases. The CDR3 bases are TGTGCCAGCAGCTTACAGATGAACACTGAAGCTTTCTTT. Residues: CASSLQMNTEAFF.

The rearrangement joins TRBV7-9 to TRBJ1-2; 7 bases agree with TRBD1. V lost 0 bases, J lost 8 bases, and 6 bases stayed unmatched. The germline V gene encodes CDR1 SEHNR and CDR2 FQNEAQ (reference sequence). This CDR3 is 14 amino acids long. CDR3 DNA: TGTGCCAGCAGCTTAGCAGGAGGGGGCGGCGGCTACACCTTC. Its protein is CASSLAGGGGGYTF.

This chain links TRBV9 with TRBJ1-2; 8 bases are a match to TRBD1. Germline lookup yields CDR1 SGDLS and CDR2 YYNGEE. This CDR3 is built from 17 residues. With 0 bases clipped from V and 7 bases from J, the junction kept 14 bases outside the gene matches. DNA for the CDR3: TGTGCCAGCAGCGTAGACGACAGGGGAGACTTTAGGGGTGGCTACACCTTC. It is translated as CASSVDDRGDFRGGYTF.

This sequence joins TRBV10-2 and TRBJ1-4, with TRBD1 identical over 7 bases. The CDR3 totals 15 residues. The J segment lost 5 bases and the V segment lost 6 bases, leaving 9 bases of the junction unmatched. Per the germline V gene, CDR1 is WSHSY and CDR2 is SAAADI. CDR3 DNA sequence: TGCGCCAGCAGACCCGACAGGGTCACGAATGAAAAACTGTTTTTT. It codes for CASRPDRVTNEKLFF.

The chain carries TRBV30 and TRBJ1-1; weak D call: TRBD1 (6 bases). Trimming removed 3 bases from V and 0 bases from J, with 8 bases in between. The CDR3 contains 13 residues. Germline assignment: CDR1 GTSNPN and CDR2 SVGIG (reference sequence). The CDR3 region is CAWRGGMNTEAFF. CDR3 in DNA: TGTGCCTGGAGAGGGGGTATGAACACTGAAGCTTTCTTT. Using reference TRBV30 and TRBJ1-1 for the parts outside the CDR3, the full variable domain is SQTIHQWPATLVQPVGSPLSLECTVEGTSNPNLYWYRQAAGRGLQLLFYSVGIGQISSEVPQNLSASRPQDRQFILSSKKLLLSDSGFYLCAWRGGMNTEAFFGQGTRLTVV.

This sequence joins TRBV6-5 and TRBJ1-5; D ambiguous. Trimming shortened V by 9 bases and J by 0 bases, and 6 bases separated the two germline ends. CDR1 and CDR2 from the germline V gene are MNHEY and SVGAGI. The CDR3 spans 12 residues. CDR3 sequence (DNA): TGTGCCAGTGCATATAGCAATCAGCCCCAGCATTTT. The encoded protein is CASAYSNQPQHF.

The chain joins TRBV25-1 to TRBJ1-6; no clear D. The length of the CDR3 is 14 residues. CDR1 and CDR2 from the germline V gene are MGHDK and SYGVNS. Trimming left V 4 bases short and J 0 bases short, with 4 bases between. The CDR3 sequence is CASSVSSYNSPLHF. The CDR3 DNA sequence: TGTGCCAGCAGTGTAAGCTCCTATAATTCACCCCTCCACTTT. Combining the CDR3 with reference TRBV25-1 and TRBJ1-6 gives the whole variable domain EADIYQTPRYLVIGTGKKITLECSQTMGHDKMYWYQQDPGMELHLIHYSYGVNSTEKGDLSSESTVSRIRTEHFPLTLESARPSHTSQYLCASSVSSYNSPLHFGNGTRLTVT.

The CDR3 coding sequence is TGTGCCAGCACCTTGGGACAGGGGAACTATGGCTACACCTTC. As protein: CASTLGQGNYGYTF. This chain uses TRBV9 with TRBJ1-2; 10 nucleotides match TRBD1. V lost 6 bases to trimming and J lost 2 bases; unmatched junction nucleotides: 4. CDR1 is SGDLS and CDR2 is YYNGEE in the germline V gene. This CDR3 region has 14 residues.

V is TRBV5-1 and J is TRBJ2-3, with D tentatively TRBD1 (5 bases). The CDR3 contains 17 residues. The germline V and J ends were trimmed by 4 bases and 0 bases, with 18 bases remaining between them. Looked up from germline, CDR1 is SGHRS and CDR2 is YFSETQ. The CDR3 sequence is CASSRGRAAFSTDTQYF. The CDR3 DNA sequence: TGCGCCAGCAGCAGGGGCCGGGCGGCTTTTAGCACAGATACGCAGTATTTT.

The gene calls are TRBV4-3 and TRBJ1-4, with 7 bases that match TRBD1. Trimming took 0 bases from V and 8 from J; bases not matched to a gene: 9. The germline gives CDR1 LGHNA, CDR2 YSLEER. There are 16 residues in the CDR3. Written as DNA, the CDR3 is TGCGCCAGCAGCCAAGATTTGTCAGGGGGAAGAGAAAAACTGTTTTTT. This gives the protein CASSQDLSGGREKLFF.

V gene TRBV19 combines with J gene TRBJ1-6; the D is unclear. The CDR3 spans 17 residues. The V end was cut by 7 bases, the J end by 0 bases, with 16 bases between. Germline V gene sequence: CDR1 LNHDA, CDR2 SQIVND (reference sequence). The CDR3 loop reads CASTLGRASSYNSPLHF. The CDR3 DNA sequence: TGTGCCAGTACCCTAGGTCGGGCGAGCTCCTATAATTCACCCCTCCACTTT.

The chain recombines TRBV2 with TRBJ1-2; 7 positions match TRBD1. V lost 8 bases, J lost 0 bases, and 6 bases stayed unmatched. CDR1 SNHLY and CDR2 FYNNEI come from the germline V gene. This CDR3 has 14 residues. CDR3: CASRGDRANYGYTF. CDR3 sequence (DNA): TGTGCCAGCCGGGGGGACAGAGCTAACTATGGCTACACCTTC.